These 32 T cell receptor beta chains were sequenced from one sample in a study of shared clonotypes between healthy human individuals. TCRdb keeps only in-frame clones here, not all; method: immunoSEQ multiplex PCR. The sample shows around 180,000 clones, about 93% of them seen only once. The sample consisted of naive CD4+ T cells sorted from blood. Described subset: CD45RA+ positively selected. The source of these receptors is a woman under 40 in good health.

The chain employs TRBV19 and TRBJ2-3, with D possibly matching TRBD2 (5 bases). V was pared by 3 bases and J by 1 base, with 17 bases between. Germline-derived CDR1 and CDR2 are LNHDA and SQIVND (reference sequence). CDR3 length: 17 amino acids. CDR3 protein: CASSIGRRGPGTDTQYF. The CDR3 nucleotides are TGTGCCAGTAGTATTGGCCGCCGCGGGCCAGGCACAGATACGCAGTATTTT.

The V call is TRBV13, the J call TRBJ2-1; 7 bases align to TRBD1. This CDR3 comprises 16 residues. The ends lost 5 bases at V and 4 bases at J; junction bases unmatched: 11. Germline V gene data show CDR1 as PRHDT and CDR2 as FYEKMQ (reference sequence). CDR3 in amino acids: CASSPPTGSGYNEQFF. The CDR3 nucleotides are TGTGCCAGCAGCCCTCCGACAGGGAGCGGATACAATGAGCAGTTCTTC.

The chain recombines TRBV5-8 with TRBJ1-5, with D tentatively TRBD1 (5 bases). V was shortened by 1 base and J by 4 bases, with 24 bases between the two germline ends. Germline V gene data show CDR1 as SGHTS and CDR2 as YDEGEE. CDR3 size: 19 residues. The CDR3 nucleotides are TGTGCCAGCAGCTTGAGCCTTACAGGAATCTTCCAAACTAATCAGCCCCAGCATTTT. The encoded protein is CASSLSLTGIFQTNQPQHF.

The chain couples TRBV29-1 to TRBJ2-7, with TRBD2 identical over 11 bases. Germline assignment: CDR1 SQVTM and CDR2 ANQGSEA. The CDR3 has 14 residues. Losses at the gene ends were 4 bases for V and 3 bases for J; bases not matched to a gene: 5. CDR3: CSVVTSGSLYEQYF. The DNA for the CDR3 is TGCAGCGTTGTTACTAGCGGGAGCCTCTACGAGCAGTACTTC.

The rearrangement links TRBV5-1 to TRBJ1-5; D unclear. The germline V gene encodes CDR1 SGHRS and CDR2 YFSETQ. The CDR3 loop spans 13 amino acids. Trimming took 0 bases from V and 4 from J, leaving 5 bases between them. DNA for the CDR3: TGCGCCAGCAGCTTGGACAATAATCAGCCCCAGCATTTT. It encodes CASSLDNNQPQHF.

This chain links TRBV6-5 with TRBJ1-1; D is ambiguous. Deletions cut 6 bases from V and 3 bases from J, with 11 bases between. The germline gives CDR1 MNHEY, CDR2 SVGAGI. The length of the CDR3 is 13 residues. Here the CDR3 reads CASSREWDTEAFF. The CDR3 region has the DNA TGTGCCAGCAGCCGCGAATGGGACACTGAAGCTTTCTTT.

This chain connects TRBV19 to TRBJ1-2, with D perhaps matching TRBD1 (5 bases). In germline, CDR1 is LNHDA, CDR2 SQIVND (reference sequence). The V gene lost 7 bases and the J gene lost 4 bases, with 16 bases spanning the gap. The CDR3 runs to 14 residues. The CDR3 sequence is CASKTLGGGYGYTF. CDR3 nucleotides: TGTGCCAGTAAGACACTCGGCGGGGGCTATGGCTACACCTTC. The whole variable domain, remainder taken from reference TRBV19 and TRBJ1-2, is DGGITQSPKYLFRKEGQNVTLSCEQNLNHDAMYWYRQDPGQGLRLIYYSQIVNDFQKGDIAEGYSVSREKKESFPLTVTSAQKNPTAFYLCASKTLGGGYGYTFGSGTRLTVV.

This chain connects TRBV15 to TRBJ2-5; 14 bases match TRBD2. The last part of the DNA fits TRBJ2-7 better; the J call may be wrong. Looked up from germline, CDR1 is LNHNV and CDR2 is YYDKDF (reference sequence). The CDR3 covers 16 residues. The CDR3 loop is CATSRGPGLAGVEQYF. The CDR3, as DNA: TGTGCCACCAGCAGAGGACCGGGACTAGCGGGAGTCGAGCAGTACTTC.

The V gene is TRBV27, the J gene TRBJ2-3; 7 nucleotides match TRBD2. Trimming at V came to 8 bases and at J to 5 bases, leaving 16 bases not matched to a gene. The CDR3 covers 16 residues. The V gene's germline CDR1 is MNHEY and CDR2 SMNVEV (reference sequence). The CDR3 here is CASFPTASGVRDTQYF. The CDR3 DNA follows: TGTGCCAGCTTCCCCACGGCGAGCGGGGTGAGAGATACGCAGTATTTT.

The chain carries TRBV5-1 and TRBJ2-3; 8 positions match TRBD1. J lost 5 bases, V lost 1 base, and 12 bases had no gene match. The CDR3 runs to 17 residues. Germline CDR1 is SGHRS and CDR2 is YFSETQ. For the CDR3, the DNA is TGCGCCAGCAGCTTGCAGACCCTGACAGGGGTCAGAGATACGCAGTATTTT. This translates into CASSLQTLTGVRDTQYF. Full variable domain (missing parts from reference TRBV5-1 and TRBJ2-3): KAGVTQTPRYLIKTRGQQVTLSCSPISGHRSVSWYQQTPGQGLQFLFEYFSETQRNKGNFPGRFSGRQFSNSRSEMNVSTLELGDSALYLCASSLQTLTGVRDTQYFGPGTRLTVL.

The rearrangement links TRBV15 to TRBJ1-2; the D gene is possibly TRBD1 (6 bases). The V gene's germline CDR1 is LNHNV and CDR2 YYDKDF (reference sequence). V was pared by 5 bases and J by 7 bases, with 11 bases between. There are 12 residues in the CDR3. The CDR3 loop reads CATSEGGGGYTF. The CDR3 nucleotides read TGTGCCACCAGCGAAGGGGGAGGTGGCTACACCTTC.

This clone was seen many times. The chain carries TRBV4-1 and TRBJ2-5; D gene uncertain. Germline V gene data show CDR1 as MGHRA and CDR2 as YSYEKL. V lost 2 bases and J lost 4, with 11 bases in between. This CDR3 region has 14 residues. The CDR3 DNA reads as TGCGCCAGCAGCCAACAGGAGATGGGAGAGACCCAGTACTTC. This translates into CASSQQEMGETQYF.

The chain combines TRBV6-5 with TRBJ2-7; D ambiguous. The CDR3 is made up of 15 amino acids. The V end lost 1 base, the J end lost 0 bases, and 10 bases lay between the germline ends. Looked up from germline, CDR1 is MNHEY and CDR2 is SVGAGI. The CDR3 region has the DNA TGTGCCAGCAGTTACTACGCAAGGAGCTCCTACGAGCAGTACTTC. Residues: CASSYYARSSYEQYF.

This chain joins TRBV28 and TRBJ1-2; D gene unclear. Trimming took off 3 bases at V and 8 bases at J, with 13 bases between the two ends. The CDR3 totals 13 residues. Germline-derived CDR1 and CDR2 are MDHEN and SYDVKM. CDR3 loop: CASSFGQRGGYTF. Here the CDR3 DNA reads TGTGCCAGCAGTTTTGGGCAAAGAGGAGGCTACACCTTC.

This chain joins TRBV2 and TRBJ2-1, with D perhaps TRBD1 (7 bases). Germline CDR1 reads SNHLY; CDR2 reads FYNNEI. CDR3 size: 18 residues. Trimming removed 3 bases at V and 0 bases at J, with 18 bases between. The CDR3 here is CASSEGTLGQSSYNEQFF. For the CDR3, the DNA is TGTGCCAGCAGTGAGGGGACTCTGGGACAGAGCTCCTACAATGAGCAGTTCTTC.

J is TRBJ2-5 and V is TRBV18; 8 bases are shared with TRBD1. The assigned J gene may be wrong: the sequence end matches TRBJ2-7 better. Germline V CDR1 and CDR2: KGHSH, LQKENI. There are 14 residues in the CDR3. As DNA, the CDR3 is TGTGCCAGCTCACCAGGGACAGGCGACTACGAGCAGTACTTC. Amino acid sequence: CASSPGTGDYEQYF.

The table lists this clone with a count of one. The chain recombines TRBV18 with TRBJ2-3, with 12 positions matching TRBD2. The CDR3 extends over 14 amino acids. Looked up from germline, CDR1 is KGHSH and CDR2 is LQKENI. V lost 6 bases, J lost 6 bases, and 4 bases stayed unmatched. The CDR3 DNA is TGTGCCAGCTCCAGCGGGACTAGCGGGGATACGCAGTATTTT. This gives the protein CASSSGTSGDTQYF.

The chain has TRBV7-2 and TRBJ2-5; TRBD2 matches at 10 bases. The V gene end was trimmed by 1 base and the J gene end by 11 bases; junction bases not matched to a gene: 4. Germline CDR1 reads SGHTA; CDR2 reads FQGNSA. The CDR3 spans 13 residues. The CDR3 DNA is TGTGCCAGCAGCTTAGGGGGACTAGCGAAGCAGTACTTC. Its translation: CASSLGGLAKQYF.

The J gene is TRBJ1-4, the V gene TRBV18; D call uncertain. Germline V gives CDR1 KGHSH, CDR2 LQKENI. CDR3 length equals 13 residues. V was pared by 6 bases and J by 8 bases, with 13 bases between. DNA of the CDR3: TGTGCCAGCTCGGCCTATAAAGACGAAAAACTGTTTTTT. Translation gives CASSAYKDEKLFF.

The rearrangement joins TRBV5-4 to TRBJ1-6; D is possibly TRBD1 (6 bases). The CDR3 spans 14 residues. Germline V gives CDR1 SGHNT, CDR2 YYREEE (reference sequence). V dropped 0 bases and J dropped 14 bases, with 15 bases sitting between them. In nucleotides, the CDR3 is TGTGCCAGCAGCTTGGCCGGGGGCAGGGTCTCCCTCCACTTT. Residues: CASSLAGGRVSLHF.

The chain uses TRBV6-1 and TRBJ2-5, with D possibly matching TRBD2 (5 bases). Germline V gene lookup returns CDR1 MNHNS and CDR2 SASEGT. There are 15 residues in the CDR3. The ends were cut back, 2 bases at V and 0 bases at J, with 10 bases in the middle. CDR3 amino acids: CASSEPPGNQETQYF. The CDR3 DNA reads TGTGCCAGCAGTGAACCTCCCGGGAACCAAGAGACCCAGTACTTC.

The chain employs TRBV6-1 and TRBJ2-6; perhaps TRBD2 as D (6 bases). V was shortened by 7 bases and J by 2 bases, with 12 bases between the two germline ends. The CDR3 totals 15 residues. From germline, CDR1 is MNHNS and CDR2 SASEGT. The CDR3 loop is CASKVGGAGANVLTF. The DNA of the CDR3 is TGTGCCAGCAAAGTAGGAGGGGCTGGGGCCAACGTCCTGACTTTC.

This rearrangement joins TRBV7-2 to TRBJ2-5, with 9 bases that match TRBD1. The tail of the sequence fits TRBJ2-7 better, so the J call may be wrong. Germline-derived CDR1 and CDR2 are SGHTA and FQGNSA. This CDR3 has 12 residues. In nucleotides, the CDR3 is TGTGCCAGCAGCCGGGACAGGGACGAGCAGTACTTC. It translates to CASSRDRDEQYF.

CDR3 coding DNA: TGTGCCAGCTCACCACGGGGAGACATCGGCCATCAGCCCCAGCATTTT. Its protein is CASSPRGDIGHQPQHF. This rearrangement joins TRBV18 to TRBJ1-5; D ambiguous. Trimming pared 1 base from V and 5 bases from J, leaving 15 bases between. Per the germline V gene, CDR1 is KGHSH and CDR2 is LQKENI. This CDR3 is built from 16 residues.

The J gene is TRBJ2-7, the V gene TRBV29-1; the D gene is possibly TRBD2 (5 bases). The CDR3 runs 15 residues. Germline loops: CDR1 SQVTM, CDR2 ANQGSEA. Trimming removed 1 base at V and 0 bases at J, with 13 bases between. The CDR3 is CSVEGLDGGSYEQYF. Here the CDR3 DNA reads TGCAGCGTTGAAGGTCTGGACGGAGGCTCCTACGAGCAGTACTTC.

This sequence joins TRBV6-6 and TRBJ2-5; the match to TRBD1 covers 9 bases. Gene TRBJ2-7 matches the end of the DNA better, so the J call may be wrong. Germline V lookup: CDR1 MNHNY, CDR2 SVGAGI (reference sequence). CDR3 length: 15 amino acids. The CDR3 bases are TGTGCCAGCAGGGGCGTACAGGGGGCTTCCTACGAGCAGTACTTC. This sequence encodes CASRGVQGASYEQYF.

As to this clone: Germline and junction disagree at one end, which may indicate a read error. The chain has TRBV5-5 and TRBJ2-1, with a weak D call TRBD2 (6 bases). Germline-derived CDR1 and CDR2 are SGHKS and YYEKEE (reference sequence). CDR3 length equals 15 residues. CDR3 nucleotides: TGTGCCAGCAGCTTGGAGTCCTCGGGGGTGACGGCCGCCATCTTC. Translated: CASSLESSGVTAAIF.

This clone was observed a handful of times. The chain links TRBV5-6 to TRBJ2-7; no reliable D call. Germline CDR1 is SGHDT and CDR2 is YYEEEE. The CDR3 runs to 13 residues. Trimming removed 4 bases at V and 2 bases at J, with 10 bases between. CDR3: CASSHYGAYEQYF. Written as DNA, the CDR3 is TGTGCCAGCAGCCATTACGGAGCCTACGAGCAGTACTTC.

This chain uses TRBV19 with TRBJ2-7; 9 bases fit TRBD1. The CDR3 extends over 10 amino acids. The V and J ends lost 9 bases and 13 bases, in that order; junction bases with no gene match: 7. Germline values: CDR1 LNHDA, CDR2 SQIVND (reference sequence). CDR3 sequence (DNA): TGTGCCAGCAAGGACAGGGGTGCCTACTTC. This sequence encodes CASKDRGAYF. Complete variable domain (other parts from reference TRBV19 and TRBJ2-7): DGGITQSPKYLFRKEGQNVTLSCEQNLNHDAMYWYRQDPGQGLRLIYYSQIVNDFQKGDIAEGYSVSREKKESFPLTVTSAQKNPTAFYLCASKDRGAYFGPGTRLTVT.

The rearrangement joins TRBV6-6 to TRBJ2-7; D uncertain. Looked up from germline, CDR1 is MNHNY and CDR2 is SVGAGI (reference sequence). Trimming removed 6 bases at V and 3 bases at J, with 12 bases between. This CDR3 is built from 13 residues. CDR3 DNA: TGTGCCAGCAGCCCGCGCGAGGTCTACGAGCAGTACTTC. This codes for CASSPREVYEQYF.

The chain uses TRBV15 and TRBJ1-6, with D hard to call. This CDR3 spans 18 amino acids. V lost 2 bases and J lost 0, with 14 bases in between. The germline V gene encodes CDR1 LNHNV and CDR2 YYDKDF (reference sequence). The CDR3 DNA sequence: TGTGCCACCAGCAGACGTGCAGCACAGAGCTCCTATAATTCACCCCTCCACTTT. Translated, it gives CATSRRAAQSSYNSPLHF. Variable domain in full (rest from reference TRBV15 and TRBJ1-6): DAMVIQNPRYQVTQFGKPVTLSCSQTLNHNVMYWYQQKSSQAPKLLFHYYDKDFNNEADTPDNFQSRRPNTSFCFLDIRSPGLGDTAMYLCATSRRAAQSSYNSPLHFGNGTRLTVT.

Written as DNA, the CDR3 is TGTGCCAGCAGCTTGGTCGGCACCCCCGCCGGAAACATTCAGTACTTC. Its translation is CASSLVGTPAGNIQYF. This chain uses TRBV5-6 with TRBJ2-4, with D unresolved. V was clipped by 0 bases and J by 6 bases, with 16 bases between them. The CDR3 sequence is 16 residues long. The germline gives CDR1 SGHDT, CDR2 YYEEEE.